Below, 12 T cell receptor beta chains from the same sample are listed, as sequenced in a study of early T cells in non-severe SARS-CoV-2 infection. TCRdb used MiXCR to reprocess the 5' RACE reads, holding one entry per CDR3 protein. This sample has approximately 40,000 distinct CDR3 sequences; over 8.5% occur once, and the top ten carry about 12%. The sample was whole blood. All receptors derive from an adult who was a healthcare worker with PCR-confirmed SARS-CoV-2 infection or an uninfected control (not recorded which).

This clonotype showed up many times. CDR3: CASSHDRGRGYTF. CDR3 sequence (DNA): TGTGCCAGCAGCCACGACAGGGGTAGAGGCTACACCTTC. This chain connects TRBV12-3 or TRBV12-4 to TRBJ1-2; 8 bases map to TRBD1. V lost 6 bases and J lost 8; bases outside the gene matches: 8. This CDR3 region has 13 residues.

The rearrangement joins TRBV28 to TRBJ1-6, with D possibly TRBD1 on 5 matching bases. Germline loops: CDR1 MDHEN, CDR2 SYDVKM. V shed 5 bases and J shed 9 bases, with 8 bases lying between them. The CDR3 spans 12 residues. CDR3 coding DNA: TGTGCCAGCAGTGCCACAGGTTCACCCCTCCACTTT. Translated, it gives CASSATGSPLHF.

This clonotype has only a few counts. This chain connects TRBV18 to TRBJ1-1; D may be TRBD1 (6 bases). Deletions cut 0 bases from V and 2 bases from J, with 13 bases between. The CDR3 covers 16 residues. Germline V gives CDR1 KGHSH, CDR2 LQKENI. CDR3 in amino acids: CASSPPKTGVNTEAFF. The CDR3 DNA reads as TGTGCCAGCTCACCACCCAAGACAGGAGTTAACACTGAAGCTTTCTTT.

This clonotype has just a few counts. V is TRBV20-1 and J is TRBJ1-2; 7 positions match TRBD1. The CDR3 is made up of 14 amino acids. The V and J ends lost 0 bases and 5 bases, in that order; junction bases with no gene match: 6. Per the germline V gene, CDR1 is DFQATT and CDR2 is SNEGSKA (reference sequence). Here the CDR3 DNA reads TGCAGTGCTAGAGAAGGGACAGCTCTATATGGCTACACCTTC. Protein sequence: CSAREGTALYGYTF.

Many counts were recorded for this clonotype. The chain links TRBV20-1 to TRBJ2-5; 10 bases fit TRBD2. Germline V gives CDR1 DFQATT, CDR2 SNEGSKA (reference sequence). V dropped 6 bases and J dropped 2; count of bases not matched to a gene: 12. CDR3 size: 16 residues. CDR3 protein: CSAPAFSGGPQETQYF. In DNA form, the CDR3 reads TGCAGTGCCCCAGCGTTTAGCGGGGGGCCTCAAGAGACCCAGTACTTC.

This sequence joins TRBV29-1 and TRBJ2-2; possibly TRBD2 for D (6 bases). CDR3 length: 18 residues. V was clipped by 4 bases and J by 2 bases, with 23 bases between them. Looked up from germline, CDR1 is SQVTM and CDR2 is ANQGSEA. The CDR3 sequence is CSVGQLVPGLPNTGELFF. The CDR3 DNA reads as TGCAGCGTTGGGCAGCTCGTTCCGGGACTTCCTAACACCGGGGAGCTGTTTTTT.

This chain uses TRBV20-1 with TRBJ1-6; D is undetermined. Deletions cut 2 bases from V and 1 base from J, with 9 bases between. Per germline, CDR1 DFQATT and CDR2 SNEGSKA (reference sequence). The CDR3 runs to 15 residues. CDR3 sequence (DNA): TGCAGTGCTAGATCCGGGTTATCCTATAATTCACCCCTCCACTTT. Its protein product is CSARSGLSYNSPLHF.

This clonotype was observed a handful of times. The chain combines TRBV4-3 with TRBJ2-3; 8 bases agree with TRBD2. J was trimmed by 2 bases and V by 3 bases; bases with no gene match: 10. Germline V lookup: CDR1 LGHNA, CDR2 YSLEER. The CDR3 spans 17 residues. The CDR3 nucleotides are TGCGCCAGCAGCCAGGGGGCTCGGGGGGGAAACACAGATACGCAGTATTTT. It codes for CASSQGARGGNTDTQYF.

This clonotype was seen at least ten times. The chain links TRBV6-2 or TRBV6-3 to TRBJ2-7; D not certain. Germline loops: CDR1 MNHEY, CDR2 SVGEGT. The CDR3 extends over 13 amino acids. The V and J ends lost 2 bases and 1 base respectively, with 6 bases between them. The CDR3, as DNA: TGTGCCAGCAGTTACGCCGGATCCTACGAGCAGTACTTC. Residues: CASSYAGSYEQYF.

This clonotype was seen many times. J is TRBJ2-3 and V is TRBV11-2; 8 nucleotides line up with TRBD1. Germline values: CDR1 SGHAT, CDR2 FQNNGV. This CDR3 spans 14 amino acids. V dropped 5 bases and J dropped 3; count of bases not matched to a gene: 4. The CDR3 sequence: CASSLGQATDTQYF. CDR3 nucleotides: TGTGCCAGCAGCCTGGGACAGGCAACAGATACGCAGTATTTT.

In this sample, this clonotype turned up many times. The J gene is TRBJ2-3, the V gene TRBV20-1; 8 bases align to TRBD2. V lost 6 bases, J lost 4 bases, and 15 bases stayed unmatched. This CDR3 has 16 amino acids. Germline CDR1 reads DFQATT; CDR2 reads SNEGSKA (reference sequence). DNA for the CDR3: TGCAGTGCCCGGGAATCGGGGGGGCGATCTCCAGATACGCAGTATTTT. Translated: CSARESGGRSPDTQYF.

V gene TRBV29-1 combines with J gene TRBJ2-7, with a weak D call TRBD2 (5 bases). The V end was cut by 7 bases, the J end by 5 bases, with 12 bases between. The CDR3 runs to 11 residues. The V gene's germline CDR1 is SQVTM and CDR2 ANQGSEA. The CDR3 sequence: CSARTSHEQYF. Here the CDR3 DNA reads TGCAGCGCCCGAACTAGTCACGAGCAGTACTTC.